The sequence of this T cell receptor beta chain was determined in a study of chemoradiotherapy in HPV16-positive cancers. The V end was cut by 0 bases, the J end by 4 bases, with 11 bases between. This CDR3 is built from 15 residues. Looked up from germline, CDR1 is SGHRS and CDR2 is YFSETQ. With respect to this clone: The antigen remains unidentified.

Data came from immunoSEQ multiplex PCR; TCRdb stores just in-frame clones and leaves some out. The sample carries over a thousand clones, 87% recorded once. General study findings and limits: Candidate HPV-specific clones and E7-related TCR motifs grew in tumor during treatment.

The genes are TRBV5-1 and TRBJ2-1; no clear D gene. The material was tumor tissue, obtained from a patient who underwent chemoradiotherapy. This receptor was identified in a human donor with HPV-associated anogenital cancer. The CDR3 loop is CASSLAETSYNEQFF. CDR3 DNA sequence: TGCGCCAGCAGCTTGGCCGAGACTTCATACAATGAGCAGTTCTTC.